This record covers a single TCR beta chain. Its specificity is not known. CDR3 length: 14 residues. The V gene lost 4 bases and the J gene lost 3 bases, with 14 bases spanning the gap. Per germline, CDR1 SGDLS and CDR2 YYNGEE. This entry comes from a study of T-cell memory formation after mild COVID-19. Study-level results: There was a balanced CD4/CD8 profile in clones contracting day 15 to 85, and later expanders leaned CD4+. The authors did not confirm SARS-CoV-2 specificity of second-wave clones peaking day 37.

MiXCR was run by TCRdb on the 5' RACE reads, yielding one entry per CDR3 protein. The top ten hold about 20% of the sample, which has about 340,000 distinct CDR3 sequences, roughly 15% seen once. This clonotype originated in a man aged 18 to 30 who had mild COVID-19 (a few samples of this study predate the infection). Cell type and time point are not known. The sequenced material came from PBMCs or a T cell subset sorted from them (not recorded which). This chain connects TRBV9 to TRBJ2-7; D perhaps matches TRBD2 (6 bases). The CDR3 sequence: CASSTRDFGYEQYF. For the CDR3, the DNA is TGTGCCAGCAGCACCCGGGACTTTGGCTACGAGCAGTACTTC.